This TCR beta chain was found in a study of neoadjuvant anti-PD-1 for oral cavity cancer. Background on the study: Around day 43, patients without progression received a fourth nivolumab dose before surgery. The study, taken as a whole, reports: With a few patients per group, TCR findings need larger cohorts.

Comments on this clone: The antigen is unknown.

Profiled with immunoSEQ multiplex PCR; TCRdb holds only in-frame clones, not every one. The sample records roughly 25,000 clones, 25% to 35% being singletons. This sample's time point: after neoadjuvant nivolumab, at surgical resection. Patients had newly diagnosed, untreated stage II-IVA oral cavity squamous cell carcinoma. The TCR originated in a person between 40 and 80 years old with oral cavity squamous cell carcinoma. Sequenced here: tumor tissue, sampled after nivolumab (anti-PD-1) treatment.

The CDR3 region is CASSLGDGHYEQYF. DNA of the CDR3: TGTGCCAGCAGCTTAGGGGACGGACACTACGAGCAGTACTTC. This chain connects TRBV5-6 to TRBJ2-7, with D perhaps matching TRBD1 or TRBD2 (5 bases each). Germline-derived CDR1 and CDR2 are SGHDT and YYEEEE. This CDR3 has 14 amino acids. Trimming took 2 bases from V and 3 from J, leaving 12 bases between them.